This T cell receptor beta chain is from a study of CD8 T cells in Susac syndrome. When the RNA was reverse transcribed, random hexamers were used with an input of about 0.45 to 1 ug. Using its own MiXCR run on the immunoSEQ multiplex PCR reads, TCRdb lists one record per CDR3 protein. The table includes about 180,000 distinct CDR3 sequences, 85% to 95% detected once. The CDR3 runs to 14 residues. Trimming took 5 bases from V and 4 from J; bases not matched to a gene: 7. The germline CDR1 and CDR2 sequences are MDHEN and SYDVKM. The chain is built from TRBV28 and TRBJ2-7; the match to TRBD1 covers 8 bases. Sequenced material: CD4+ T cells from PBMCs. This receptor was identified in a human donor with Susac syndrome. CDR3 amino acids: CASSQDRVKYEQYF. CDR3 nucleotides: TGTGCCAGCAGTCAGGACAGGGTAAAGTACGAGCAGTACTTC.